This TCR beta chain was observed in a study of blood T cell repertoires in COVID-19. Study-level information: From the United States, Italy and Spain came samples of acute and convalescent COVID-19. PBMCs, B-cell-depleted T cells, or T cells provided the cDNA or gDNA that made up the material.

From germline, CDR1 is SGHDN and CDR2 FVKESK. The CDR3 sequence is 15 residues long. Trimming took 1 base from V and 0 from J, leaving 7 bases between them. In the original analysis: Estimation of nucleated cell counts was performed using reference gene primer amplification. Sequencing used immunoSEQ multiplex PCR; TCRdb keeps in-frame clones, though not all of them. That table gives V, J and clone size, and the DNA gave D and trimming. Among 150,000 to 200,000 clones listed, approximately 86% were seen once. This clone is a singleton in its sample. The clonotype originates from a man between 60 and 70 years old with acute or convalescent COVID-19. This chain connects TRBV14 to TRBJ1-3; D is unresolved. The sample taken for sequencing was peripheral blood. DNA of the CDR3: TGTGCCAGCAGCCAAGGTCTAAGCTCTGGAAACACCATATATTTT. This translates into CASSQGLSSGNTIYF.